The 22 T cell receptor beta chains reported below all come from one sample, sequenced in a study of PD-1 blockade in mismatch repair-deficient tumors. Profiled with immunoSEQ multiplex PCR; TCRdb holds only in-frame clones, not every one. The table lists some 84,000 clones, over 70% of them singletons. Sequencing used peripheral blood, obtained 12 weeks after starting pembrolizumab. Receptors were obtained from an adult with mismatch repair-deficient cancer.

The chain couples TRBV27 to TRBJ2-1, with 13 bases matching TRBD2. From germline, CDR1 is MNHEY and CDR2 SMNVEV (reference sequence). The CDR3 is 21 amino acids. J gave up 2 bases and V 3 bases, and 16 bases lay outside the gene matches. CDR3 sequence reads: CASSFRGIRTSGRMPYNEQFF. The DNA of the CDR3 is TGTGCCAGCAGTTTTCGGGGGATACGGACTAGCGGGAGAATGCCCTACAATGAGCAGTTCTTC.

CDR3: CASSEFGGSYNEQFF. The DNA of the CDR3 is TGTGCCAGCAGTGAATTTGGGGGCTCCTACAATGAGCAGTTCTTC. This rearrangement joins TRBV6-1 to TRBJ2-1; D may be TRBD1 or TRBD2 (5 bases each). Trimming cost V 2 bases and J 0 bases, with 8 bases left between them. This CDR3 is 15 amino acids long. Germline-derived CDR1 and CDR2 are MNHNS and SASEGT.

This chain connects TRBV19 to TRBJ2-5, with D unclear. The length of the CDR3 is 14 residues. Germline V gives CDR1 LNHDA, CDR2 SQIVND (reference sequence). V dropped 5 bases and J dropped 4 bases, with 14 bases sitting between them. This chain's CDR3 is CASSLGMMLETQYF. The CDR3 DNA reads as TGTGCCAGTAGTTTAGGAATGATGCTAGAGACCCAGTACTTC.

The chain has TRBV27 and TRBJ2-7; 8 nucleotides line up with TRBD2. This CDR3 has 14 residues. Trimming removed 6 bases from V and 5 bases from J; junction bases left unmatched: 9. Germline V CDR1 and CDR2: MNHEY, SMNVEV (reference sequence). The DNA of the CDR3 is TGTGCCAGCAGATCAGCGGGAGAATTTAACGAGCAGTACTTC. Translation gives CASRSAGEFNEQYF.

The V call is TRBV29-1, the J call TRBJ1-2, with D possibly matching TRBD1 (5 bases). V lost 6 bases, J lost 2 bases, and 10 bases lay in between. The length of the CDR3 is 12 residues. The germline CDR1 and CDR2 sequences are SQVTM and ANQGSEA. Here the CDR3 reads CSVAGTNYGYTF. For the CDR3, the DNA is TGCAGCGTCGCCGGGACCAACTATGGCTACACCTTC. Looking up the rest from reference TRBV29-1 and TRBJ1-2 gives the full variable domain: SAVISQKPSRDICQRGTSLTIQCQVDSQVTMMFWYRQQPGQSLTLIATANQGSEATYESGFVIDKFPISRPNLTFSTLTVSNMSPEDSSIYLCSVAGTNYGYTFGSGTRLTVV.

The chain carries TRBV9 and TRBJ1-2; unclear D gene. V dropped 3 bases and J dropped 7 bases, with 25 bases sitting between them. This CDR3 region has 17 residues. Germline V lookup: CDR1 SGDLS, CDR2 YYNGEE. The CDR3 DNA is TGTGCCAGCAGCGAACCTTATGCGAGGGCTGGGATCCTTGGCTACACCTTC. This codes for CASSEPYARAGILGYTF.

This rearrangement joins TRBV9 to TRBJ1-1; D might be TRBD1 (6 bases). Looked up from germline, CDR1 is SGDLS and CDR2 is YYNGEE. V was trimmed by 0 bases and J by 4 bases, leaving 10 bases between them. The CDR3 contains 14 residues. The DNA of the CDR3 is TGTGCCAGCAGCGTAGCAGGGGAGGGCACTGAAGCTTTCTTT. Amino acids: CASSVAGEGTEAFF.

The chain carries TRBV19 and TRBJ2-6; 7 bases line up with TRBD1. CDR1 is LNHDA and CDR2 is SQIVND in the germline V gene (reference sequence). V shed 6 bases and J 4 bases; nucleotides not matched to a gene: 6. CDR3 length equals 15 residues. The CDR3 DNA reads as TGTGCCAGTAGGCTTACAGGGGAAGGGGCCAACGTCCTGACTTTC. Amino acids: CASRLTGEGANVLTF. The full variable domain, its missing parts supplied by reference TRBV19 and TRBJ2-6, is DGGITQSPKYLFRKEGQNVTLSCEQNLNHDAMYWYRQDPGQGLRLIYYSQIVNDFQKGDIAEGYSVSREKKESFPLTVTSAQKNPTAFYLCASRLTGEGANVLTFGAGSRLTVL.

The chain has TRBV6-6 and TRBJ2-5; D perhaps matches TRBD2 (6 bases). V was pared by 9 bases and J by 3 bases, with 17 bases between. Germline V gives CDR1 MNHNY, CDR2 SVGAGI (reference sequence). This CDR3 has 14 amino acids. The CDR3 loop reads CASFKSAGKETQYF. The CDR3 nucleotides are TGTGCCAGTTTTAAATCGGCGGGAAAAGAGACCCAGTACTTC.

The chain has TRBV30 and TRBJ2-5; 8 nucleotides align to TRBD2. Germline lookup yields CDR1 GTSNPN and CDR2 SVGIG (reference sequence). The CDR3 has 13 residues. After removal of 4 bases from V and 5 bases from J, the junction contained 6 bases not matched to a gene. The CDR3 DNA reads as TGTGCCTGGAACGGCGAGCGGGGGGAGACCCAGTACTTC. This encodes CAWNGERGETQYF.

This chain links TRBV19 with TRBJ1-1; D not resolved. The germline V and J ends were trimmed by 5 bases and 1 base, with 11 bases remaining between them. The CDR3 spans 14 residues. Per the germline V gene, CDR1 is LNHDA and CDR2 is SQIVND (reference sequence). CDR3 region: CASSLQDGNTEAFF. DNA of the CDR3: TGTGCCAGTAGTCTCCAGGACGGGAACACTGAAGCTTTCTTT. Using reference TRBV19 and TRBJ1-1 for the parts outside the CDR3, the full variable domain is DGGITQSPKYLFRKEGQNVTLSCEQNLNHDAMYWYRQDPGQGLRLIYYSQIVNDFQKGDIAEGYSVSREKKESFPLTVTSAQKNPTAFYLCASSLQDGNTEAFFGQGTRLTVV.

This chain links TRBV7-8 with TRBJ2-1, with D perhaps given as TRBD1 or TRBD2 (5 bases each). The germline V and J ends were trimmed by 5 bases and 5 bases, with 13 bases remaining between them. CDR1 is SGHVS and CDR2 is FQNEAQ in the germline V gene. The CDR3 consists of 14 residues. The chain's CDR3 is CASSPLGGNNEQFF. CDR3 nucleotide sequence: TGTGCCAGCAGCCCCCTTGGGGGAAACAATGAGCAGTTCTTC.

The rearrangement links TRBV5-4 to TRBJ1-1; tentatively, D is TRBD1 (5 bases). Germline V lookup: CDR1 SGHNT, CDR2 YYREEE (reference sequence). V lost 4 bases and J lost 8, with 12 bases in between. The CDR3 sequence is 12 residues long. The CDR3 loop is CASSLRGIEAFF. DNA for the CDR3: TGTGCCAGCAGCCTCCGGGGGATAGAAGCTTTCTTT.

This sequence joins TRBV23-1 and TRBJ2-7; TRBD1 aligns across 11 bases. TRBV23-1 falls under the ORF class, with uncertain function. The CDR3 has 15 amino acids. The trim removed 1 base at V and 7 bases at J, leaving 6 bases unmatched. The CDR3, as DNA: TGCGCCAGCAGTCAATTCCGGGACAGGGGGTTTGAGCAGTACTTC. Protein: CASSQFRDRGFEQYF.

The chain has TRBV5-6 and TRBJ1-5; D remains unclear. Trimming stripped 2 bases from V and 1 base from J, with 13 bases between. Germline CDR1 is SGHDT and CDR2 is YYEEEE. The CDR3 sequence is 16 residues long. CDR3 DNA: TGTGCCAGCAGCTTTTCCGGGAAAGCGAGCAATCAGCCCCAGCATTTT. Translation: CASSFSGKASNQPQHF.

The chain employs TRBV7-9 and TRBJ2-7; D uncertain. V was cut by 5 bases and J by 2 bases, with 13 bases left in between. Germline values: CDR1 SEHNR, CDR2 FQNEAQ (reference sequence). The CDR3 is made up of 14 amino acids. CDR3 bases: TGTGCCAGCAGCCCCAGGACGGAGCCCTACGAGCAGTACTTC. It is translated as CASSPRTEPYEQYF.

The gene calls are TRBV11-2 and TRBJ2-7, with TRBD2 as a possible D gene (6 bases). Germline V CDR1 and CDR2: SGHAT, FQNNGV. The CDR3 contains 15 residues. Trimming cost V 1 base and J 5 bases, with 15 bases left between them. The CDR3 DNA reads as TGTGCCAGCAGCTTAGGAGGAGGGGTAGGCAACGAGCAGTACTTC. Translating gives CASSLGGGVGNEQYF.

The chain employs TRBV5-6 and TRBJ1-4; D gene ambiguous. The J call could be wrong; TRBJ2-2 is a better fit for the DNA end. Germline V gene data show CDR1 as SGHDT and CDR2 as YYEEEE. This CDR3 has 13 amino acids. The CDR3 loop is CASSFSGRGELFF. CDR3 DNA: TGTGCCAGCAGCTTCTCGGGCCGAGGGGAGCTGTTTTTT.

The chain carries TRBV19 and TRBJ2-7; D might be TRBD1 (6 bases). V dropped 3 bases and J dropped 7 bases, with 16 bases sitting between them. The CDR3 loop spans 14 amino acids. Germline CDR1 reads LNHDA; CDR2 reads SQIVND (reference sequence). Written as DNA, the CDR3 is TGTGCCAGTAGTATGGGGACAACTTTGGAGGAGCAGTACTTC. It translates to CASSMGTTLEEQYF.

The V gene is TRBV7-2, the J gene TRBJ2-5; D may be TRBD1 (6 bases). Trimming shortened V by 2 bases and J by 2 bases, and 6 bases separated the two germline ends. This CDR3 is built from 13 residues. CDR1 is SGHTA and CDR2 is FQGNSA in the germline V gene. The CDR3: CASSLQGQETQYF. Written as DNA, the CDR3 is TGTGCCAGCAGCTTACAGGGGCAAGAGACCCAGTACTTC. The full variable domain, completed using reference TRBV7-2 and TRBJ2-5, is GAGVSQSPSNKVTEKGKDVELRCDPISGHTALYWYRQSLGQGLEFLIYFQGNSAPDKSGLPSDRFSAERTGGSVSTLTIQRTQQEDSAVYLCASSLQGQETQYFGPGTRLLVL.

Note on this clone: One end of the junction does not line up with germline, which may come from a read error. The rearrangement links TRBV7-7 to TRBJ2-7; a weak D match, TRBD2 (5 bases). Looked up from germline, CDR1 is SSHAT and CDR2 is FNYEAQ (reference sequence). CDR3 length: 15 residues. The DNA for the CDR3 is TGTGCTAGCAGCTTAGCGCTTGGACCGGACTACGAGCAGTACTTC. Translated, it gives CASSLALGPDYEQYF.

CDR3 nucleotides: TGTGCCAGTAGTCATAGACAGGTCCATAGCAATCAGCCCCAGCATTTT. This encodes CASSHRQVHSNQPQHF. This chain uses TRBV19 with TRBJ1-5, with D possibly TRBD1 on 6 matching bases. This CDR3 region has 16 residues. The V and J ends lost 5 bases and 0 bases respectively, with 14 bases between them. Per the germline V gene, CDR1 is LNHDA and CDR2 is SQIVND (reference sequence). Filled out from reference TRBV19 and TRBJ1-5, the complete variable domain reads DGGITQSPKYLFRKEGQNVTLSCEQNLNHDAMYWYRQDPGQGLRLIYYSQIVNDFQKGDIAEGYSVSREKKESFPLTVTSAQKNPTAFYLCASSHRQVHSNQPQHFGDGTRLSIL.